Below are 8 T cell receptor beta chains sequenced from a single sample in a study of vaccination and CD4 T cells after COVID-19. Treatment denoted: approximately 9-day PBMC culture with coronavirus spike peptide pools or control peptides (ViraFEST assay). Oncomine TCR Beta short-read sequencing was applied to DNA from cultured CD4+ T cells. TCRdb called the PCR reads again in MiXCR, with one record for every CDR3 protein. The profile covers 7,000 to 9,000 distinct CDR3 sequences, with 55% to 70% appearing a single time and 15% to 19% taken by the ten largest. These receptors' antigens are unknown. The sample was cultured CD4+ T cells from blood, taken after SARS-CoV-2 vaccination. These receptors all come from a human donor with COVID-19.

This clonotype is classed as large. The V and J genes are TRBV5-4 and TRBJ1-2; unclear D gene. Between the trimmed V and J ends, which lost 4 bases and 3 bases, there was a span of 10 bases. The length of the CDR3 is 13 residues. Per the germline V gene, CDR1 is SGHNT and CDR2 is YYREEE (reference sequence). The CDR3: CASSGGEYYGYTF. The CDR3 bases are TGTGCCAGCAGCGGCGGGGAGTACTATGGCTACACCTTC.

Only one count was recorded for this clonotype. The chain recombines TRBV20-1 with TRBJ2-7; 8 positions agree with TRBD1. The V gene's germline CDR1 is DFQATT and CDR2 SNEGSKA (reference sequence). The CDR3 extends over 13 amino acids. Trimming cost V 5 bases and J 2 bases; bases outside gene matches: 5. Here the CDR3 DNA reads TGCAGTGCTCCACGGGACAGGACCTACGAGCAGTACTTC. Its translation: CSAPRDRTYEQYF.

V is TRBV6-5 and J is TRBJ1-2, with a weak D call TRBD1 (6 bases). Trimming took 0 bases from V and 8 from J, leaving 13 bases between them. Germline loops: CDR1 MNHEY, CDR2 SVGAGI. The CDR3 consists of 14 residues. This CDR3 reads CASSYSDSPGGYTF. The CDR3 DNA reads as TGTGCCAGCAGTTACTCGGACAGTCCGGGGGGCTACACCTTC.

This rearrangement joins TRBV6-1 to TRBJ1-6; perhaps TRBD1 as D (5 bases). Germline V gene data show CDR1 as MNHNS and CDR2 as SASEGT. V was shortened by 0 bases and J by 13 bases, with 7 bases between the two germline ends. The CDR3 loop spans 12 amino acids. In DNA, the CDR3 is TGTGCCAGCAGTGAAGCGGGGGTCCCCCTCCACTTT. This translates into CASSEAGVPLHF.

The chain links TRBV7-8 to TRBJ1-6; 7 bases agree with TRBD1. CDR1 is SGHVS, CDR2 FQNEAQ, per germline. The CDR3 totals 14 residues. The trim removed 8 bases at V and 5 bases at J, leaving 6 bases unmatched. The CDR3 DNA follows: TGTGCCAGCTCCTTGACAGGGAATAATTCACCCCTCCACTTT. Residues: CASSLTGNNSPLHF.

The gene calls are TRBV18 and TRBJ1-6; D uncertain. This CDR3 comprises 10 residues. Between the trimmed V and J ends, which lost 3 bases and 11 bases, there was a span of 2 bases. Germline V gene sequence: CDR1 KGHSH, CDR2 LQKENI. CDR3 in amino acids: CASSPPPLHF. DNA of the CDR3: TGTGCCAGCTCACCCCCACCCCTCCACTTT.

The CDR3 protein is CASSLESNYGYTF. Here the CDR3 DNA reads TGTGCCAGCAGCTTGGAATCTAACTATGGCTACACCTTC. The genes are TRBV7-2 and TRBJ1-2, with unresolved D. Trimming pared 3 bases from V and 0 bases from J, leaving 5 bases between. The CDR3 is made up of 13 amino acids. Germline values: CDR1 SGHTA, CDR2 FQGNSA. Together with reference TRBV7-2 and TRBJ1-2, the CDR3 gives the full variable domain: GAGVSQSPSNKVTEKGKDVELRCDPISGHTALYWYRQSLGQGLEFLIYFQGNSAPDKSGLPSDRFSAERTGGSVSTLTIQRTQQEDSAVYLCASSLESNYGYTFGSGTRLTVV.

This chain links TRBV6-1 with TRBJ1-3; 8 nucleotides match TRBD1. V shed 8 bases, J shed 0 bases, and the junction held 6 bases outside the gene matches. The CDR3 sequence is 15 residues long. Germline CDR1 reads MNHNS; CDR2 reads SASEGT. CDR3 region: CASGGTGASGNTIYF. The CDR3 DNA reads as TGTGCCAGCGGGGGGACAGGCGCCTCTGGAAACACCATATATTTT.